The next 30 T cell receptor beta chains were all read from a single sample in a study of T cell responses to AZD1222 COVID-19 vaccine. Produced via immunoSEQ multiplex PCR; TCRdb's table is partial and in-frame only. The sample records 100,000 to 150,000 clones, 85% to 90% being singletons. The input for sequencing was peripheral blood, taken 28 days after the second AZD1222 dose. The receptors were gathered from an adult who received the AZD1222 COVID-19 vaccine.

The gene calls are TRBV7-9 and TRBJ2-5; 7 positions agree with TRBD1. V shed 0 bases, J shed 2 bases, and the junction held 3 bases outside the gene matches. The germline V gene encodes CDR1 SEHNR and CDR2 FQNEAQ (reference sequence). The CDR3 contains 15 residues. DNA of the CDR3: TGTGCCAGCAGCTTAGCCCTGACAGGGCAAGAGACCCAGTACTTC. Amino acids: CASSLALTGQETQYF.

CDR3 amino acids: CASSLGTDFGAFF. In DNA form, the CDR3 reads TGTGCCAGCAGCTTAGGGACAGACTTTGGAGCTTTCTTT. The chain links TRBV7-9 to TRBJ1-1, with D tentatively TRBD1 (6 bases). Trimming removed 1 base at V and 10 bases at J, with 13 bases between. The V gene's germline CDR1 is SEHNR and CDR2 FQNEAQ (reference sequence). The CDR3 runs to 13 residues.

The chain recombines TRBV5-6 with TRBJ2-1; TRBD2 matches 8 bases. The CDR3 extends over 16 amino acids. The V segment lost 4 bases and the J segment 5 bases; nucleotides outside the gene matches: 11. Germline-derived CDR1 and CDR2 are SGHDT and YYEEEE. Here the CDR3 reads CASSPGGGGLNNEQFF. The CDR3 DNA reads as TGTGCCAGCAGCCCGGGAGGGGGGGGCCTTAACAATGAGCAGTTCTTC.

The gene calls are TRBV28 and TRBJ1-5; D may be TRBD1 (5 bases). Germline CDR1 MDHEN, CDR2 SYDVKM. V lost 5 bases, J lost 4 bases, and 6 bases lay in between. This CDR3 contains 12 residues. The CDR3 region has the DNA TGTGCCAGCAGTGACAGTAATCAGCCCCAGCATTTT. This gives the protein CASSDSNQPQHF.

The gene calls are TRBV18 and TRBJ1-4, with D possibly TRBD1 on 6 matching bases. The CDR3 contains 16 residues. The V end lost 5 bases, the J end lost 0 bases, and 13 bases lay between the germline ends. The germline V gene encodes CDR1 KGHSH and CDR2 LQKENI. The CDR3: CASSIVRGTTNEKLFF. CDR3 nucleotides: TGTGCCAGCTCAATCGTGAGGGGGACAACTAATGAAAAACTGTTTTTT.

A few counts support this clone. The CDR3 reads CASSLAPETQYF. The DNA of the CDR3 is TGTGCCAGCAGTTTAGCACCGGAGACCCAGTACTTC. The J gene is TRBJ2-5, the V gene TRBV12-3 or TRBV12-4; D call uncertain. Trimming shortened V by 0 bases and J by 5 bases, and 4 bases separated the two germline ends. This CDR3 is 12 amino acids long.

The chain has TRBV10-3 and TRBJ1-2; no definite D call. The germline CDR1 and CDR2 sequences are ENHRY and SYGVKD. Trimming removed 0 bases at V and 6 bases at J, with 11 bases between. The CDR3 is made up of 14 amino acids. The CDR3 loop reads CAISESGRDNGYTF. CDR3 nucleotides: TGTGCCATCAGTGAGTCGGGTAGGGATAATGGCTACACCTTC.

In its sample, this clone was seen a few times. The V call is TRBV6-2 or TRBV6-3, the J call TRBJ1-5; D is undetermined. The CDR3 is 14 amino acids. The V end was cut by 3 bases, the J end by 3 bases, with 9 bases between. Per the germline V gene, CDR1 is MNHEY and CDR2 is SVGEGT. CDR3 nucleotide sequence: TGTGCCAGCAGTTATGAGTCGGCCAATCAGCCCCAGCATTTT. Residues: CASSYESANQPQHF.

This clone was detected a few times. The chain joins TRBV28 to TRBJ1-4; no definite D call. Germline loops: CDR1 MDHEN, CDR2 SYDVKM. The V and J ends lost 3 bases and 8 bases respectively, with 13 bases between them. The CDR3 is made up of 14 amino acids. DNA for the CDR3: TGTGCCAGCAGTTTGTGGTTTAAGGGAGAAAAACTGTTTTTT. This gives the protein CASSLWFKGEKLFF.

The V call is TRBV5-1, the J call TRBJ2-3; 7 nucleotides line up with TRBD1. CDR3 length: 13 residues. CDR1 is SGHRS and CDR2 is YFSETQ in the germline V gene. V lost 1 base and J lost 5; bases outside the gene matches: 1. The CDR3 is CASSLTGEDTQYF. CDR3 DNA: TGCGCCAGCAGCTTGACAGGGGAAGATACGCAGTATTTT.

V is TRBV10-3 and J is TRBJ1-1, with TRBD1 identical over 10 bases. J lost 9 bases, V lost 4 bases, and 8 bases had no gene match. The CDR3 length is 14 residues. Germline CDR1 is ENHRY and CDR2 is SYGVKD. This chain's CDR3 is CAISVPGQGTKAFF. CDR3 bases: TGTGCCATCAGTGTACCGGGACAGGGGACCAAAGCTTTCTTT.

The chain uses TRBV5-8 and TRBJ1-1; D unclear. Trimming removed 9 bases from V and 4 bases from J, with 13 bases in between. CDR1 and CDR2 (germline): SGHTS, YDEGEE. The CDR3 covers 12 residues. Here the CDR3 DNA reads TGTGCCACCGAGACGGCTATCACTGAAGCTTTCTTT. Protein product: CATETAITEAFF. Using reference TRBV5-8 and TRBJ1-1 for the parts outside the CDR3, the full variable domain is EAGVTQSPTHLIKTRGQQATLRCSPISGHTSVYWYQQALGLGLQFLLWYDEGEERNRGNFPPRFSGRQFPNYSSELNVNALELEDSALYLCATETAITEAFFGQGTRLTVV.

The chain recombines TRBV6-5 with TRBJ2-3; perhaps TRBD2 as D (6 bases). Between the trimmed V and J ends, which lost 2 bases and 2 bases, there was a span of 14 bases. The CDR3 runs to 16 residues. Germline CDR1 and CDR2: MNHEY and SVGAGI. The CDR3 region is CASSYGGDPSTDTQYF. Here the CDR3 DNA reads TGTGCCAGCAGTTACGGAGGGGACCCCTCCACAGATACGCAGTATTTT.

V is TRBV6-5 and J is TRBJ1-2, with 8 nucleotides matching TRBD1. The CDR3 is made up of 13 amino acids. V dropped 6 bases and J dropped 3; count of bases not matched to a gene: 3. From germline, CDR1 is MNHEY and CDR2 SVGAGI. CDR3 sequence reads: CASRETGDYGYTF. CDR3 sequence (DNA): TGTGCCAGCAGGGAGACAGGGGACTATGGCTACACCTTC.

V gene TRBV14 combines with J gene TRBJ2-2; perhaps TRBD1 as D (6 bases). Germline V CDR1 and CDR2: SGHDN, FVKESK. Trimming removed 2 bases from V and 1 base from J, with 8 bases in between. This CDR3 comprises 15 residues. The CDR3 loop is CASSQHRVNTGELFF. DNA for the CDR3: TGTGCCAGCAGCCAACACAGGGTGAACACCGGGGAGCTGTTTTTT.

The gene calls are TRBV15 and TRBJ1-1; the match to TRBD1 covers 9 bases. The CDR3 covers 14 residues. V trimming: 0 bases; J trimming: 5 bases; junction bases outside the gene matches: 1. Germline values: CDR1 LNHNV, CDR2 YYDKDF (reference sequence). The CDR3 loop is CATSRETGGTEAFF. The CDR3 DNA reads as TGTGCCACCAGCAGAGAGACAGGGGGAACTGAAGCTTTCTTT. The variable domain in full, completed from reference TRBV15 and TRBJ1-1, reads DAMVIQNPRYQVTQFGKPVTLSCSQTLNHNVMYWYQQKSSQAPKLLFHYYDKDFNNEADTPDNFQSRRPNTSFCFLDIRSPGLGDTAMYLCATSRETGGTEAFFGQGTRLTVV.

This chain uses TRBV3-1 (or the pseudogene TRBV3-2) with TRBJ1-6; a weak D match, TRBD1 (5 bases). The CDR3 loop spans 16 amino acids. CDR1 is LGHDT, CDR2 YNNKEL, per germline (reference sequence). Trimming removed 10 bases at V and 0 bases at J, with 16 bases between. The CDR3 is CATGPGQGSYNSPLHF. The DNA of the CDR3 is TGTGCCACCGGTCCAGGGCAAGGCTCCTATAATTCACCCCTCCACTTT.

The chain is built from TRBV6-5 and TRBJ1-4; a weak D match, TRBD1 (5 bases). In germline, CDR1 is MNHEY, CDR2 SVGAGI. The CDR3 spans 16 residues. Deletions cut 2 bases from V and 3 bases from J, with 13 bases between. The CDR3 region is CASSYPGRESNEKLFF. The CDR3 DNA is TGTGCCAGCAGTTACCCAGGGAGGGAGTCTAATGAAAAACTGTTTTTT.

This clone turned up a few times. This chain's CDR3 is CASSQDWSLAGSSYEQYF. The CDR3 DNA reads TGCGCCAGCAGCCAAGATTGGTCCCTGGCAGGGAGCTCCTACGAGCAGTACTTC. The gene calls are TRBV4-1 and TRBJ2-7; D could derive from TRBD1 or TRBD2 (5 bases each). The germline V gene has CDR1 MGHRA and CDR2 YSYEKL. CDR3 size: 18 residues. Trimming stripped 0 bases from V and 0 bases from J, with 18 bases between.

CDR3 sequence: CASSSLGQGGSPLHF. CDR3 DNA: TGTGCCAGCAGCTCCCTCGGACAGGGGGGATCACCCCTCCACTTT. This chain uses TRBV13 with TRBJ1-6; 10 bases align to TRBD1. Per the germline V gene, CDR1 is PRHDT and CDR2 is FYEKMQ (reference sequence). V lost 4 bases and J lost 10; bases outside the gene matches: 7. CDR3 length: 15 residues.

The V call is TRBV28, the J call TRBJ1-2; tentative D call: TRBD1 (6 bases). V was clipped by 6 bases and J by 3 bases, with 14 bases between them. The CDR3 runs 14 residues. Germline V gives CDR1 MDHEN, CDR2 SYDVKM. In nucleotides, the CDR3 is TGTGCCAGCAGGTCCGCGGGGGCGCACTATGGCTACACCTTC. The encoded protein is CASRSAGAHYGYTF.

This clone has just one count. The J gene is TRBJ2-1, the V gene TRBV6-5, with 8 nucleotides matching TRBD2. The CDR3 contains 14 residues. Germline V gives CDR1 MNHEY, CDR2 SVGAGI. Trimming took 7 bases from V and 1 from J; bases not matched to a gene: 3. CDR3 sequence reads: CASTREGSYNEQFF. The CDR3 coding sequence is TGTGCCAGCACTCGGGAGGGGTCCTACAATGAGCAGTTCTTC.

The CDR3 here is CASSQRTSGVSTDTQYF. The CDR3 DNA is TGTGCCAGCAGCCAACGGACTAGCGGGGTTAGCACAGATACGCAGTATTTT. V gene TRBV3-1 (or the pseudogene TRBV3-2) combines with J gene TRBJ2-3; 12 bases are a match to TRBD2. There are 17 residues in the CDR3. J was trimmed by 0 bases and V by 2 bases; bases with no gene match: 3. Looked up from germline, CDR1 is LGHDT and CDR2 is YNNKEL (reference sequence).

The rearrangement uses TRBV27 and TRBJ1-4; 8 nucleotides agree with TRBD1. CDR1 and CDR2 from the germline V gene are MNHEY and SMNVEV (reference sequence). V was pared by 5 bases and J by 8 bases, with 10 bases of the junction left unmatched. The length of the CDR3 is 15 residues. The CDR3 nucleotides are TGTGCCAGCAGTCCCTTAGGACAGGGACGGGAAAAACTGTTTTTT. Protein: CASSPLGQGREKLFF.

This chain's CDR3 is CASSPQPGVQETQYF. DNA of the CDR3: TGTGCCAGCAGCCCCCAGCCGGGGGTCCAAGAGACCCAGTACTTC. V and J are TRBV9 and TRBJ2-5; perhaps TRBD2 as D (6 bases). The CDR3 loop spans 15 amino acids. In germline, CDR1 is SGDLS, CDR2 YYNGEE. Trimming took off 4 bases at V and 1 base at J, with 14 bases between the two ends.

This chain uses TRBV27 with TRBJ1-4; D gene uncertain. CDR1 is MNHEY and CDR2 is SMNVEV in the germline V gene (reference sequence). This CDR3 contains 15 residues. Trimming stripped 3 bases from V and 4 bases from J, with 12 bases between. The CDR3 DNA is TGTGCCAGCAGTTTGCAGGCTCAGCTTAATGAAAAACTGTTTTTT. The encoded protein is CASSLQAQLNEKLFF.

This sequence joins TRBV30 and TRBJ1-3, with D unclear. Germline CDR1 reads GTSNPN; CDR2 reads SVGIG (reference sequence). The V end was cut by 5 bases, the J end by 1 base, with 3 bases between. The CDR3 sequence is 11 residues long. The CDR3 reads CAWESGNTIYF. The DNA for the CDR3 is TGTGCCTGGGAATCTGGAAACACCATATATTTT.

This sequence joins TRBV30 and TRBJ1-1, with D perhaps TRBD1 (6 bases). This CDR3 has 12 amino acids. Trimming removed 7 bases at V and 11 bases at J, with 20 bases between. Germline CDR1 and CDR2: GTSNPN and SVGIG (reference sequence). CDR3 sequence (DNA): TGTGCCTCCAAAAGACAGGTCGAGTGGGCTTTCTTT. Amino acids: CASKRQVEWAFF.

The V gene is TRBV6-2 or TRBV6-3, the J gene TRBJ2-7; TRBD2 agrees at 9 bases. Germline CDR1 MNHEY, CDR2 SVGEGT. The CDR3 spans 15 residues. Trimming removed 4 bases from V and 5 bases from J; junction bases left unmatched: 9. The CDR3 reads CASSSWSGGKDEQYF. The CDR3 DNA follows: TGTGCCAGCAGTTCTTGGAGCGGGGGGAAGGACGAGCAGTACTTC.

This clone was observed a few times. This chain connects TRBV25-1 to TRBJ1-1, with TRBD1 matching over 8 bases. V lost 4 bases and J lost 4; bases outside the gene matches: 11. Germline CDR1 and CDR2: MGHDK and SYGVNS. This CDR3 region has 16 residues. The DNA for the CDR3 is TGTGCCAGCAGTGCGCACAGGGGGACGGTAAGCACTGAAGCTTTCTTT. Its translation: CASSAHRGTVSTEAFF.